The sequence of this T cell receptor beta chain was determined in a study of breast tumors, draining lymph nodes, adjacent tissues. Broader study findings: Tumors had less TCR diversity than lymph nodes, more than nontumor tissue. Tumor and nontumor repertoires were significantly more similar in luminal-like than in basal-like breast cancer.

TCRdb processed the multiplex PCR reads anew with MiXCR; each CDR3 protein has one entry. The sample contains some 150,000 distinct CDR3 sequences, more than 20% of which appear only once. As to this clonotype: Its antigen is currently unknown. This may be a read error, as it is one base from a much larger clone.

Samples came from axillary lymph nodes draining the breast cancer. The sequence was collected from a female donor with breast cancer. Some clones in this sample may be carry-over from other donors' samples. The specimen was axillary lymph node tissue.

The chain's CDR3 is CGSGRGETQYF. CDR3 bases: TGTGGCAGCGGAAGGGGGGAGACCCAGTACTTC. The V and J genes are TRBV7-2 and TRBJ2-5, with a possible D match to TRBD1 (6 bases). The CDR3 is 11 residues long. Germline-derived CDR1 and CDR2 are SGHTA and FQGNSA.